The 29 T cell receptor beta chains below were found in one sample sequenced in a study of T cell therapy after organ transplantation. Documented time point: 20-29 weeks after completion of therapy. Their recognized antigens are unknown. Sequenced by immunoSEQ multiplex PCR; TCRdb stores in-frame clones only, minus some. In the table there are about 20,000 clones, 84% of which are singletons. The sequenced sample was CD8+ T cells from blood, obtained after autologous CMV-specific T cell therapy. The receptors shown here come from a human patient who had received a solid organ transplant and had CMV disease. T cells may partly derive from the graft donor.

J is TRBJ2-3 and V is TRBV6-4; TRBD2 aligns across 13 bases. V trimming: 8 bases; J trimming: 6 bases; junction bases outside the gene matches: 5. The CDR3 has 14 amino acids. Germline CDR1 MRHNA, CDR2 SNTAGT. CDR3 loop: CASSGTSGTDTQYF. CDR3 nucleotide sequence: TGTGCCAGCTCCGGGACTAGCGGGACCGATACGCAGTATTTT.

The chain employs TRBV4-2 and TRBJ2-1; 10 nucleotides match TRBD1. Trimming cost V 3 bases and J 5 bases; bases outside gene matches: 7. From germline, CDR1 is LGHNA and CDR2 YNFKEQ. The CDR3 is 16 residues long. The chain's CDR3 is CASSHRGGQGNNEQFF. CDR3 nucleotide sequence: TGTGCCAGCAGCCACCGAGGGGGACAGGGGAACAATGAGCAGTTCTTC.

The rearrangement links TRBV19 to TRBJ2-3, with TRBD2 identical over 13 bases. The CDR3 has 16 amino acids. J lost 6 bases, V lost 4 bases, and 7 bases had no gene match. Germline CDR1 is LNHDA and CDR2 is SQIVND (reference sequence). The CDR3 protein is CASSTGLAGEGDTQYF. CDR3 coding DNA: TGTGCCAGTAGTACCGGACTAGCGGGAGAGGGGGATACGCAGTATTTT.

This clone was detected once. J is TRBJ2-7 and V is TRBV15; 8 nucleotides match TRBD1. The germline CDR1 and CDR2 sequences are LNHNV and YYDKDF (reference sequence). The CDR3 has 17 residues. J lost 2 bases, V lost 0 bases, and 9 bases had no gene match. The CDR3 DNA sequence: TGTGCCACCAGCAGAGACGGGGCAGGGGGCACGGCCTACGAGCAGTACTTC. Encoded protein: CATSRDGAGGTAYEQYF. The full variable domain, in which reference TRBV15 and TRBJ2-7 provide the parts outside the CDR3, is DAMVIQNPRYQVTQFGKPVTLSCSQTLNHNVMYWYQQKSSQAPKLLFHYYDKDFNNEADTPDNFQSRRPNTSFCFLDIRSPGLGDTAMYLCATSRDGAGGTAYEQYFGPGTRLTVT.

The chain is built from TRBV7-6 and TRBJ2-5, with 12 bases matching TRBD2. The J call may be faulty, since TRBJ2-7 better matches the DNA end. Germline assignment: CDR1 SGHVS and CDR2 FNYEAQ. This CDR3 is 15 amino acids long. The CDR3 nucleotides read TGTGCCAGCAGCCTCAGACTAGCGGGAGTAGACGAGCAGTACTTC. Its translation is CASSLRLAGVDEQYF.

This rearrangement joins TRBV5-8 to TRBJ2-7, with D perhaps matching TRBD2 (6 bases). Germline values: CDR1 SGHTS, CDR2 YDEGEE. The germline V and J ends were trimmed by 0 bases and 3 bases, with 10 bases remaining between them. CDR3 length: 14 residues. Here the CDR3 reads CASSLGQGLYEQYF. The CDR3 bases are TGTGCCAGCAGCTTGGGGCAGGGACTCTACGAGCAGTACTTC.

The chain recombines TRBV27 with TRBJ1-2, with D maybe TRBD1 (5 bases). Per germline, CDR1 MNHEY and CDR2 SMNVEV (reference sequence). The ends were cut back, 2 bases at V and 8 bases at J, with 12 bases in the middle. The CDR3 is 13 amino acids. The CDR3 DNA reads TGTGCCAGCAGTTTACGGGGTGGGGACGGCTACACCTTC. Protein product: CASSLRGGDGYTF.

The V call is TRBV7-8, the J call TRBJ2-5; 8 nucleotides align to TRBD1. The length of the CDR3 is 14 residues. Per germline, CDR1 SGHVS and CDR2 FQNEAQ. With V trimmed by 5 bases and J by 4 bases, 6 bases remained unmatched. The CDR3 spells CASSPGTGGETQYF. In DNA, the CDR3 is TGTGCCAGCAGCCCGGGCACAGGGGGAGAGACCCAGTACTTC. The variable domain in full, completed from reference TRBV7-8 and TRBJ2-5, reads GAGVSQSPRYKVAKRGQDVALRCDPISGHVSLFWYQQALGQGPEFLTYFQNEAQLDKSGLPSDRFFAERPEGSVSTLKIQRTQQEDSAVYLCASSPGTGGETQYFGPGTRLLVL.

The chain is built from TRBV7-8 and TRBJ1-2; D call uncertain. CDR3 length: 13 residues. Deletions cut 4 bases from V and 8 bases from J, with 14 bases between. Germline V lookup: CDR1 SGHVS, CDR2 FQNEAQ. The CDR3 sequence is CASSYGGPLGYTF. For the CDR3, the DNA is TGTGCCAGCAGCTACGGCGGGCCTCTCGGCTACACCTTC.

The chain carries TRBV5-8 and TRBJ2-7; possible D gene TRBD1, 6 bases. This CDR3 has 13 amino acids. From germline, CDR1 is SGHTS and CDR2 YDEGEE. V shed 7 bases and J shed 2 bases, with 13 bases lying between them. In DNA form, the CDR3 reads TGTGCCAGCGACCGGGACATGACCTACGAGCAGTACTTC. This gives the protein CASDRDMTYEQYF.

The chain has TRBV9 and TRBJ2-1; 12 nucleotides align to TRBD2. From germline, CDR1 is SGDLS and CDR2 YYNGEE. V shed 4 bases and J 8 bases; nucleotides not matched to a gene: 7. The CDR3 has 15 amino acids. CDR3 loop: CASSPKGLAGYEQFF. CDR3 DNA sequence: TGTGCCAGCAGCCCGAAGGGACTAGCGGGCTATGAGCAGTTCTTC.

J is TRBJ2-7 and V is TRBV5-1; 9 bases map to TRBD1. This CDR3 contains 14 residues. V trimming: 4 bases; J trimming: 2 bases; junction bases outside the gene matches: 4. CDR1 is SGHRS, CDR2 YFSETQ, per germline. CDR3 coding DNA: TGCGCCAGCAGCGTGGGACAGGGTACCTACGAGCAGTACTTC. Translated: CASSVGQGTYEQYF.

Worth noting for this clone: Different DNA sequences within this sample yield the same CDR3. The V gene is TRBV19, the J gene TRBJ1-1; D gene unclear. Germline CDR1 reads LNHDA; CDR2 reads SQIVND (reference sequence). The CDR3 runs 13 residues. Trimming shortened V by 3 bases and J by 1 base, and 6 bases separated the two germline ends. CDR3 sequence reads: CASSIGQNTEAFF. The CDR3 coding sequence is TGTGCCAGTAGTATCGGGCAGAACACTGAAGCTTTCTTT.

The rearrangement links TRBV9 to TRBJ1-4; D remains unclear. The V gene lost 0 bases and the J gene lost 8 bases, with 14 bases spanning the gap. The length of the CDR3 is 15 residues. The germline CDR1 and CDR2 sequences are SGDLS and YYNGEE. CDR3 DNA: TGTGCCAGCAGCGTAGTGGAGGGCATAGGGGAAAAACTGTTTTTT. It specifies CASSVVEGIGEKLFF.

The chain joins TRBV6-6 to TRBJ1-5; 7 nucleotides agree with TRBD1. The CDR3 extends over 15 amino acids. CDR1 and CDR2 (germline): MNHNY, SVGAGI (reference sequence). The V and J ends lost 3 bases and 3 bases, in that order; junction bases with no gene match: 5. CDR3 amino acids: CASSYYDRDNQPQHF. CDR3 sequence (DNA): TGTGCCAGCAGTTATTACGACAGGGACAATCAGCCCCAGCATTTT.

The chain couples TRBV28 to TRBJ2-3; 7 bases line up with TRBD2. J was trimmed by 2 bases and V by 5 bases; bases with no gene match: 13. Germline V CDR1 and CDR2: MDHEN, SYDVKM. The CDR3 is made up of 17 amino acids. In DNA, the CDR3 is TGTGCCAGCAGTATCCTTCGCGGGAGCCCTCCCACAGATACGCAGTATTTT. Residues: CASSILRGSPPTDTQYF.

This clone ranks as medium-sized. The CDR3 DNA reads as TGCGCCGCGCCCTTACCCGACCGGCGGAACACCTACGAGCAGTACTTC. Residues: CAAPLPDRRNTYEQYF. The chain recombines TRBV10-1 with TRBJ2-7, with D hard to call. Trimming took off 11 bases at V and 2 bases at J, with 25 bases between the two ends. This CDR3 is 16 amino acids long. Germline V gene sequence: CDR1 WNHNN, CDR2 SYGVQD (reference sequence).

The chain joins TRBV6-5 to TRBJ1-2; D gene ambiguous. The CDR3 sequence is 14 residues long. Trimming shortened V by 4 bases and J by 5 bases, and 14 bases separated the two germline ends. Per the germline V gene, CDR1 is MNHEY and CDR2 is SVGAGI. CDR3 bases: TGTGCCAGCAGTTTCGGTGTAGGCGGTTATGGCTACACCTTC. It encodes CASSFGVGGYGYTF.

The chain uses TRBV5-1 and TRBJ2-3; TRBD2 aligns across 14 bases. CDR3 length equals 16 residues. Germline V gene lookup returns CDR1 SGHRS and CDR2 YFSETQ. The J segment lost 3 bases and the V segment lost 3 bases, leaving 3 bases of the junction unmatched. The CDR3 loop is CASSSGTSGSTDTQYF. For the CDR3, the DNA is TGCGCCAGCAGCTCCGGGACTAGCGGGAGTACAGATACGCAGTATTTT.

The chain combines TRBV19 with TRBJ2-1; 9 bases line up with TRBD2. Trimming at V came to 3 bases and at J to 3 bases, leaving 3 bases not matched to a gene. Germline V CDR1 and CDR2: LNHDA, SQIVND (reference sequence). The CDR3 totals 15 residues. The CDR3 is CASSIVAGDYNEQFF. In DNA form, the CDR3 reads TGTGCCAGTAGTATTGTAGCGGGGGACTACAATGAGCAGTTCTTC.

This clone was detected only once. The chain couples TRBV4-3 to TRBJ2-5, with TRBD2 matching 9 bases. CDR1 LGHNA and CDR2 YSLEER come from the germline V gene. V gave up 5 bases and J gave up 5 bases; unmatched junction bases: 12. The CDR3 totals 16 residues. CDR3 sequence (DNA): TGCGCCAGCAGCTCTAATTTAGCGGGAGATGGGGAGACCCAGTACTTC. It codes for CASSSNLAGDGETQYF.

This rearrangement joins TRBV7-9 to TRBJ2-1, with no clear D. Germline V gene data show CDR1 as SEHNR and CDR2 as FQNEAQ (reference sequence). V was pared by 0 bases and J by 10 bases, with 13 bases between. The length of the CDR3 is 14 residues. CDR3 DNA: TGTGCCAGCAGCTTAGCGCGGTTAGGTGGCGAGCAGTTCTTC. Translating gives CASSLARLGGEQFF.

The rearrangement joins TRBV6-5 to TRBJ2-7; D gene ambiguous. This CDR3 has 14 residues. Germline loops: CDR1 MNHEY, CDR2 SVGAGI. V lost 6 bases and J lost 1, with 13 bases in between. The CDR3 DNA follows: TGTGCCAGCAGACCCGACCAGGTTTCCTACGAGCAGTACTTC. It encodes CASRPDQVSYEQYF.

The J gene is TRBJ2-1, the V gene TRBV12-5; D is undetermined. Germline V lookup: CDR1 LGHNT, CDR2 FRNRAP. This CDR3 contains 17 residues. The V and J ends lost 0 bases and 7 bases respectively, with 19 bases between them. The DNA of the CDR3 is TGTGCTAGTGGTTTGGTACGGGTGGCAAGGGCGCGAAATGAGCAGTTCTTC. Its protein product is CASGLVRVARARNEQFF.

The chain is built from TRBV27 and TRBJ1-5, with 8 bases fitting TRBD1. The V gene end was trimmed by 2 bases and the J gene end by 3 bases; junction bases not matched to a gene: 3. The CDR3 runs to 15 residues. CDR1 and CDR2 (germline): MNHEY, SMNVEV (reference sequence). The CDR3 reads CASSLGTGINQPQHF. The CDR3 DNA is TGTGCCAGCAGTTTAGGGACAGGCATCAATCAGCCCCAGCATTTT.

J is TRBJ1-1 and V is TRBV9; 10 nucleotides align to TRBD1. V gave up 6 bases and J gave up 5 bases; unmatched junction bases: 7. The CDR3 is 14 amino acids. CDR1 and CDR2 (germline): SGDLS, YYNGEE. CDR3 coding DNA: TGTGCCAGCACCCGGACAGGGGGGCGAACTGAAGCTTTCTTT. Translating gives CASTRTGGRTEAFF.

The chain combines TRBV14 with TRBJ1-1; TRBD1 aligns across 8 bases. CDR1 SGHDN and CDR2 FVKESK come from the germline V gene. The CDR3 loop spans 17 amino acids. J lost 5 bases, V lost 3 bases, and 14 bases had no gene match. In DNA, the CDR3 is TGTGCCAGCAGCCAGACAGGGGTTTTGGTCCTGGGTACTGAAGCTTTCTTT. It encodes CASSQTGVLVLGTEAFF.

The gene calls are TRBV4-3 and TRBJ2-1; maybe TRBD2 (5 bases). V was pared by 0 bases and J by 0 bases, with 9 bases between. Germline V gene data show CDR1 as LGHNA and CDR2 as YSLEER. This CDR3 has 16 amino acids. The CDR3 bases are TGCGCCAGCAGCCAAGATGTGGGGAGCTCCTACAATGAGCAGTTCTTC. It encodes CASSQDVGSSYNEQFF.

The J gene is TRBJ1-2, the V gene TRBV14; D gene uncertain. The CDR3 spans 12 residues. V was pared by 0 bases and J by 4 bases, with 3 bases between. CDR1 is SGHDN, CDR2 FVKESK, per germline. The DNA of the CDR3 is TGTGCCAGCAGCCAAGACCCCTATGGCTACACCTTC. This codes for CASSQDPYGYTF.